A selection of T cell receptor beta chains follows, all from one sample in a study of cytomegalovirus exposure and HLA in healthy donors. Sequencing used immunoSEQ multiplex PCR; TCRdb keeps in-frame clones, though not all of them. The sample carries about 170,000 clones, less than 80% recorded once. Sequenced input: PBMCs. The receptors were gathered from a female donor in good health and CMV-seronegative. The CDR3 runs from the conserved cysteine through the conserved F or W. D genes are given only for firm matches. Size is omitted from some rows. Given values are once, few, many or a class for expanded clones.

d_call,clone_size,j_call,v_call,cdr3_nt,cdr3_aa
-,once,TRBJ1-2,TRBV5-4,TGTGCCAGCAGCACTTCGGAGGGAGGGCTCTATGGCTACACCTTC,CASSTSEGGLYGYTF
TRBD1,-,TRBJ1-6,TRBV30,TGTGCCTGGAGTGTACGTTATGGGACAGGGGTTTCACCCCTCCACTTT,CAWSVRYGTGVSPLHF
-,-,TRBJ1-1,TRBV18,TGTGCCAGCTCACCACGCGGGGGAACGAACACTGAAGCTTTCTTT,CASSPRGGTNTEAFF
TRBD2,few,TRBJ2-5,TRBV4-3,TGCGCCAGCAGCCAGTTGTGGGGGGGGGCCCAGTACTTC,CASSQLWGGAQYF
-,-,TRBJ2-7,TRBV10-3,TGTGCCATCAAGGGGACAAACCTCTACGAGCAGTACTTC,CAIKGTNLYEQYF
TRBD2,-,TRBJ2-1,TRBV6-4,TGTGCCAGCAGTGACTCGGGGCTAGCGGGACTAAATGAGCAGTTCTTC,CASSDSGLAGLNEQFF
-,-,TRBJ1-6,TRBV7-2,TGTGCCAGCAGCCCCCGGGCCGGGGGTCGAAATTCACCCCTCCACTTT,CASSPRAGGRNSPLHF
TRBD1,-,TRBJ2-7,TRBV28,TGTGCCAGCAGTTCGACAGGGATACCCGGGCGCAGCTCCTACGAGCAGTACTTC,CASSSTGIPGRSSYEQYF
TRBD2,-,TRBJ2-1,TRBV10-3,TGTGCCATCAGCGGCGGGGGGAGCTCCTACAATGAGCAGTTCTTC,CAISGGGSSYNEQFF
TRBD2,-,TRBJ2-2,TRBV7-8,TGTGCCAGCAGCTTACCTCGACTAGCGACCGACACCGGGGAGCTGTTTTTT,CASSLPRLATDTGELFF
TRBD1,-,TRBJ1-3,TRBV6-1,TGTGCCAGCAGTGACCCCCGAGGGACAGGACGATACACCATATATTTT,CASSDPRGTGRYTIYF
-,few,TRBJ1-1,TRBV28,TGTGCCAGCAGTTTATCCGTTAGGGGGAACACTGAAGCTTTCTTT,CASSLSVRGNTEAFF
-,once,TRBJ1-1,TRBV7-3,TGTGCCAGCAGTTCAGGGACTGAAGCTTTCTTT,CASSSGTEAFF
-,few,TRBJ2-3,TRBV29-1,TGCAGCGGTGATAGCGGAAGCACAGATACGCAGTATTTT,CSGDSGSTDTQYF
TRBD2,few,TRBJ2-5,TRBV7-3,TGTGCCAGCAGTCGATCGGGACTAGGAGAGACCCAGTACTTC,CASSRSGLGETQYF
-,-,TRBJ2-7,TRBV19,TGTGCCATCTCAGACAGGAACTCCTACGAGCAGTACTTC,CAISDRNSYEQYF
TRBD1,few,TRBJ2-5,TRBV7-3,TGTGCCAGCAGCCGGGACAGGAGGGAGACCCAGTACTTC,CASSRDRRETQYF
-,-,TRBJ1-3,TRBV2,TGTGCCAGCAGTGAAACAGGCGGAAACACCATATATTTT,CASSETGGNTIYF
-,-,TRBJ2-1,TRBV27,TGTGCCAGCAGTTTCCTAACAGCTAACGGTGAGCAGTTCTTC,CASSFLTANGEQFF
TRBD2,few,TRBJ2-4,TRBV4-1,TGCGCCAGCAGCCTTTTAACCCCAGCTAGCGGGGGGGTCGTTCAGTACTTC,CASSLLTPASGGVVQYF
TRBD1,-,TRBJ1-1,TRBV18,TGTGCCAGCTCACCACAGACAGGGACGAACACTGAAGCTTTCTTT,CASSPQTGTNTEAFF
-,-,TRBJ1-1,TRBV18,TGTGCCAGCTCAACCTATGAGGGCAAGGTGGGCACTGAAGCTTTCTTT,CASSTYEGKVGTEAFF
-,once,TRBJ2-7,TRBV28,TGTGCCAGCAGTCCCGAGACTAGGGATTACGAGCAGTACTTC,CASSPETRDYEQYF
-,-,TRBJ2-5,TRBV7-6,TGTGCCAGCAGCGTCCCGGGACTTTTAAAGACCCAGTACTTC,CASSVPGLLKTQYF
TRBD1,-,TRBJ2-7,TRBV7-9,TGTGCCAGCAGCTTTTACGGACAGGCGGAAATTATCTACGAGCAGTACTTC,CASSFYGQAEIIYEQYF
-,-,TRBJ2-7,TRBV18,TGTGCCAGCTCACCCGACGGAGCCTACGAGCAGTACTTC,CASSPDGAYEQYF
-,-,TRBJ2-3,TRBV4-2,TGTGCCAGCAGCCGGGGCAACACGGGGGTGGATACGCAGTATTTT,CASSRGNTGVDTQYF
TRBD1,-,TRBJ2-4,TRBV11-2,TGTGCCAGCAGCAGCCTACAGGGGGACAAAAACATTCAGTACTTC,CASSSLQGDKNIQYF
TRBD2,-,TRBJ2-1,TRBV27,TGTGCCAGCAGTTTATTCGCGGGAGGGCGACCACAGCAGTTCTTC,CASSLFAGGRPQQFF
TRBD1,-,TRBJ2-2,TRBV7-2,TGTGCCAGCAGCTTCCTACAGGGGGGCGACACCGGGGAGCTGTTTTTT,CASSFLQGGDTGELFF
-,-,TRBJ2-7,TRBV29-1,TGCAGCGTGGGAATCTCCCTCACGGGACAGTACTTC,CSVGISLTGQYF
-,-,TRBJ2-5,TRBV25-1,TGTGCCAGCAGTGAACCCCTCTCCGAGACCCAGTACTTC,CASSEPLSETQYF
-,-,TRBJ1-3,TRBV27,TGTGCCAGCAGTTTGTCAGGGAACTCTGGAAACACCATATATTTT,CASSLSGNSGNTIYF
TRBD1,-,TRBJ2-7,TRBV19,TGTGCCAGTAGTAGAAAACCGGGACAGGGAGGCTACGAGCAGTACTTC,CASSRKPGQGGYEQYF
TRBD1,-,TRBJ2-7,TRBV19,TGTGCCAGTAGCCTGGACAGGGCCTCCTACGAGCAGTACTTC,CASSLDRASYEQYF
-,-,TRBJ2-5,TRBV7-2,TGTGCCAGCAGCTTTCCTTCGGGTATACAAGAGACCCAGTACTTC,CASSFPSGIQETQYF
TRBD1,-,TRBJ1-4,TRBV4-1,TGCGCCAGCAGCCAGTTGCAGGGGGTTGGTGAAAAACTGTTTTTT,CASSQLQGVGEKLFF
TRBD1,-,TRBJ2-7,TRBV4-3,TGCGCCAGCAGCCACGGCGGGACAGGGGCCTCCTACGAGCAGTACTTC,CASSHGGTGASYEQYF
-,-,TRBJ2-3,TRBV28,TGTGCCAGCAGTTTGGCGGGGGCAGTTCTAGCGGTCACAGATACGCAGTATTTT,CASSLAGAVLAVTDTQYF
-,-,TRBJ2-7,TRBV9,TGTGCCAGCAGCGTAGAAGGGGGGGCCATCTACGAGCAGTACTTC,CASSVEGGAIYEQYF
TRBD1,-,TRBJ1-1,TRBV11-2,TGTGCCAGCAGCTTCAATGACAGGGTAGGAGCTTTCTTT,CASSFNDRVGAFF
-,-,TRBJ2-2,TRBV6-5,TGTGCCAGCAGTTCAACCGGGGACGGACTAACCGGGGAGCTGTTTTTT,CASSSTGDGLTGELFF
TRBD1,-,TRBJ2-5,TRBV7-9,TGTGCCAGCAGCCTCCTAGAGGACAGGGGTAGAGAGACCCAGTACTTC,CASSLLEDRGRETQYF
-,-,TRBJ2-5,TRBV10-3,TGTGCCATCAGTGAGTCCAGTTTTGAGACCCAGTACTTC,CAISESSFETQYF
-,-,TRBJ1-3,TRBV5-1,TGCGCCAGCAGCTTGGTGACAACTAGAGACTCTGGAAACACCATATATTTT,CASSLVTTRDSGNTIYF
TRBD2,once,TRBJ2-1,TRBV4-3,TGCGCCAGCAGCCAAAGGAGCGGGAGCACCCACAATGAGCAGTTCTTC,CASSQRSGSTHNEQFF
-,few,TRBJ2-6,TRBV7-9,TGTGCCAGCAGCGCACACTCCTTCACAGGGCCCTCTGGGGCCAACGGCCTGACTTTC,CASSAHSFTGPSGANGLTF
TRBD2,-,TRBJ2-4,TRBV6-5,TGTGCCAGCAGTTCCCACCTAGCGGGGGCCAAAAACATTCAGTACTTC,CASSSHLAGAKNIQYF
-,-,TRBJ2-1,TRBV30,TGTGCCTGGGAGGGGGGGCAATTGAATGAGCAGTTCTTC,CAWEGGQLNEQFF
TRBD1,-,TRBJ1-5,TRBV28,TGTGCCACCCTGGACAGGGTTAATAATCAGCCCCAGCATTTT,CATLDRVNNQPQHF
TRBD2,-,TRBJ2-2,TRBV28,TGTGCCAGCTCAAGGGGGGGGACTAGCAGTCCCGGGGAGCTGTTTTTT,CASSRGGTSSPGELFF
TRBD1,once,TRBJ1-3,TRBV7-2,TGTGCCAGCAGCTTGTACCAGGGGGCTGTTGGAAACACCATATATTTT,CASSLYQGAVGNTIYF
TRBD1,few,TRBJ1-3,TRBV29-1,TGCAGCGCGGGACAGGGGGCGCCCGGCTCTGGAAACACCATATATTTT,CSAGQGAPGSGNTIYF
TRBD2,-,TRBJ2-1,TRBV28,TGTGCCAGCAGTTTAACGGGAGGAGTAGCGTCCTACAATGAGCAGTTCTTC,CASSLTGGVASYNEQFF
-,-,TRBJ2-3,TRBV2,TGTGCCAGCAGTGAAGCAGTGGGCTCGGATACGCAGTATTTT,CASSEAVGSDTQYF
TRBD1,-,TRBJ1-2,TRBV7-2,TGTGCCAGCAGCATAAACAGGGGGTTGGGGCTTTTACTCTTC,CASSINRGLGLLLF
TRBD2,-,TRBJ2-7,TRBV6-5,TGTGCCAGCAGTCTCTTCGGGGGGGAAGGAACCGAGCAGTACTTC,CASSLFGGEGTEQYF